This T cell receptor (beta chain) originates from a study of T cells in Graves' hyperthyroidism and ophthalmopathy. Findings and limits, study-wide: Most clonotypes expanded in the thyroid (above 0.001) were also present in blood. From stable hyperthyroidism, ophthalmopathy was separated by a 13 V-J model.

Uncontrolled infection, other autoimmune disease, pregnancy or lactation disqualified patients from enrolment. As for this clonotype: Its matching antigen is unknown.

Trimming cost V 10 bases and J 7 bases, with 13 bases left between them. This CDR3 region has 11 residues. Per the germline V gene, CDR1 is MNHNS and CDR2 is SASEGT. The TCR beta CDR3 regions underwent amplification using RNA transcripts as the source. In the first-round RT-PCR of the TCR CDR3, the HTBI primer set was used. TCRdb analysed the multiplex PCR reads with MiXCR anew, one entry per CDR3 protein. The sample consists of around 300,000 distinct CDR3 sequences, 22% of them appearing once. V gene TRBV6-1 combines with J gene TRBJ1-2, with TRBD1 as a possible D gene (5 bases). The sample was blood. The clonotype originates from a man aged 25-45 years with Graves' ophthalmopathy. The CDR3 loop is CATANTGGYTF. In DNA form, the CDR3 reads TGTGCCACAGCTAATACAGGTGGCTACACCTTC.